The next 19 T cell receptor beta chains were all read from a single sample in a study of early T cells in non-severe SARS-CoV-2 infection. Each CDR3 protein gets one entry after TCRdb re-called the 5' RACE reads with MiXCR. The table records about 67,000 distinct CDR3 sequences, 11% of them present only once. Material for sequencing was whole blood. Receptor source: an adult who was a healthcare worker with PCR-confirmed SARS-CoV-2 infection or an uninfected control (not recorded which).

This clonotype was found many times. This chain connects TRBV7-9 to TRBJ2-7, with 8 bases identical to TRBD2. CDR3 length equals 15 residues. The V and J ends lost 5 bases and 0 bases, in that order; junction bases with no gene match: 6. The V gene's germline CDR1 is SEHNR and CDR2 FQNEAQ (reference sequence). DNA of the CDR3: TGTGCCAGCAGCCAATCCGGGACTAGCTCCTACGAGCAGTACTTC. It encodes CASSQSGTSSYEQYF.

V and J are TRBV10-3 and TRBJ2-5, with D unclear. The CDR3 is 13 amino acids. Trimming cost V 6 bases and J 2 bases, with 10 bases left between them. The germline V gene encodes CDR1 ENHRY and CDR2 SYGVKD. CDR3 bases: TGTGCCATCAGAGAGACTGGTCAAGAGACCCAGTACTTC. Amino acids: CAIRETGQETQYF.

This clonotype was observed many times. V and J are TRBV29-1 and TRBJ2-1; 14 bases line up with TRBD2. The length of the CDR3 is 15 residues. V was pared by 7 bases and J by 6 bases, with 8 bases of the junction left unmatched. Germline V gives CDR1 SQVTM, CDR2 ANQGSEA. The CDR3 region is CSGTSGGTRSNEQFF. The CDR3 DNA sequence: TGCAGCGGGACTAGCGGGGGGACTAGGTCCAATGAGCAGTTCTTC.

This clonotype was counted at least ten times. V gene TRBV14 combines with J gene TRBJ2-7, with TRBD1 identical over 7 bases. J was trimmed by 4 bases and V by 2 bases; bases with no gene match: 11. Germline V gives CDR1 SGHDN, CDR2 FVKESK. CDR3 length: 16 residues. CDR3 amino acids: CASSQTAWDRSYEQYF. In nucleotides, the CDR3 is TGTGCCAGCAGCCAAACCGCTTGGGACAGATCTTACGAGCAGTACTTC.

Only a few counts were recorded for this clonotype. The CDR3 DNA follows: TGTGCCAGCAGCTTAGAACTGCAGGGGACGTCTGAAGCTTTCTTT. This translates into CASSLELQGTSEAFF. The chain combines TRBV7-9 with TRBJ1-1; D is possibly TRBD1 (6 bases). This CDR3 contains 15 residues. Germline V gene sequence: CDR1 SEHNR, CDR2 FQNEAQ (reference sequence). Trimming left V 1 base short and J 6 bases short, with 15 bases between.

This clonotype was seen ten or more times. The chain employs TRBV7-2 and TRBJ2-1, with D perhaps matching TRBD2 (6 bases). V was cut by 1 base and J by 12 bases, with 25 bases left in between. CDR1 and CDR2 from the germline V gene are SGHTA and FQGNSA. CDR3 length: 17 amino acids. CDR3 residues: CASSLGSGTGASLGQFF. CDR3 bases: TGTGCCAGCAGCTTAGGCTCCGGGACTGGGGCCTCCCTTGGGCAGTTCTTC.

This clonotype was detected only a few times. The chain employs TRBV29-1 and TRBJ1-2; tentatively, D is TRBD1 (6 bases). The CDR3 has 13 residues. Trimming cost V 3 bases and J 5 bases, with 13 bases left between them. CDR1 SQVTM and CDR2 ANQGSEA come from the germline V gene. The CDR3 sequence: CSVDRGGGYGYTF. CDR3 nucleotides: TGCAGCGTTGACAGGGGCGGCGGGTATGGCTACACCTTC.

The chain links TRBV20-1 to TRBJ2-7; 8 bases agree with TRBD2. With 3 bases clipped from V and 6 bases from J, the junction kept 16 bases outside the gene matches. Germline CDR1 reads DFQATT; CDR2 reads SNEGSKA (reference sequence). The length of the CDR3 is 16 residues. This CDR3 reads CSASRNPGTSYSEQYF. CDR3 bases: TGCAGTGCTAGTCGCAATCCCGGGACTAGTTACTCCGAGCAGTACTTC.

The V and J genes are TRBV6-5 and TRBJ1-6; D remains unclear. This CDR3 contains 17 residues. Trimming left V 0 bases short and J 10 bases short, with 19 bases between. CDR1 MNHEY and CDR2 SVGAGI come from the germline V gene. The CDR3 coding sequence is TGTGCCAGCAGTTACTCTTTCTCGATAGGCCGAACCTCACCCCTCCACTTT. Translated: CASSYSFSIGRTSPLHF.

A few counts support this clonotype. This chain links TRBV11-2 with TRBJ1-5; D is ambiguous. The V end was cut by 0 bases, the J end by 6 bases, with 6 bases between. Germline V gives CDR1 SGHAT, CDR2 FQNNGV. The CDR3 contains 13 residues. The CDR3 here is CASSLDAGQPQHF. The CDR3 nucleotides read TGTGCCAGCAGCTTAGATGCGGGTCAGCCCCAGCATTTT.

This clonotype was counted many times. The chain joins TRBV29-1 to TRBJ1-1, with 7 nucleotides matching TRBD1. J gave up 6 bases and V 0 bases, and 4 bases lay outside the gene matches. The germline CDR1 and CDR2 sequences are SQVTM and ANQGSEA. There are 13 residues in the CDR3. CDR3 amino acids: CSVEDGTVSEAFF. For the CDR3, the DNA is TGCAGCGTTGAAGACGGGACAGTTTCTGAAGCTTTCTTT.

This clonotype occurred many times. The chain combines TRBV7-3 with TRBJ2-1; TRBD2 agrees at 9 bases. The germline gives CDR1 SGHTA, CDR2 FQGTGA. This CDR3 contains 14 residues. V gave up 5 bases and J gave up 7 bases; unmatched junction bases: 6. The CDR3 reads CASSASGKRNEQFF. CDR3 bases: TGTGCCAGCAGCGCTAGCGGGAAGAGGAATGAGCAGTTCTTC.

Only a few counts were recorded for this clonotype. The rearrangement joins TRBV7-8 to TRBJ2-5; D might be TRBD2 (6 bases). The CDR3 runs 14 residues. With 5 bases removed from V and 5 bases from J, the gap between germline ends came to 15 bases. In germline, CDR1 is SGHVS, CDR2 FQNEAQ. The CDR3 coding sequence is TGTGCCAGCAGCGCGATGACGGGAGAGGAGACCCAGTACTTC. It specifies CASSAMTGEETQYF.

V gene TRBV11-1 combines with J gene TRBJ2-3; D remains ambiguous. This CDR3 spans 13 amino acids. Germline CDR1 reads SGHAT; CDR2 reads FQDESV (reference sequence). V was shortened by 3 bases and J by 2 bases, with 6 bases between the two germline ends. The CDR3, as DNA: TGTGCCAGCAGCTTGACTTACACAGATACGCAGTATTTT. Its protein product is CASSLTYTDTQYF.

This clonotype showed up many times. V gene TRBV5-1 combines with J gene TRBJ2-2; a weak D match, TRBD1 (6 bases). CDR3 length equals 15 residues. Looked up from germline, CDR1 is SGHRS and CDR2 is YFSETQ. V lost 4 bases to trimming and J lost 1 base, with 11 bases between them. The CDR3 loop reads CASSEGHRNTGELFF. CDR3 coding DNA: TGCGCCAGCAGCGAGGGACATCGGAACACCGGGGAGCTGTTTTTT. Variable domain in full (rest from reference TRBV5-1 and TRBJ2-2): KAGVTQTPRYLIKTRGQQVTLSCSPISGHRSVSWYQQTPGQGLQFLFEYFSETQRNKGNFPGRFSGRQFSNSRSEMNVSTLELGDSALYLCASSEGHRNTGELFFGEGSRLTVL.

This clonotype was counted at least ten times. The chain links TRBV5-1 to TRBJ2-3; the D gene is possibly TRBD2 (5 bases). This CDR3 contains 16 residues. Germline lookup yields CDR1 SGHRS and CDR2 YFSETQ. V was clipped by 2 bases and J by 5 bases, with 18 bases between them. CDR3 in amino acids: CASSLEFTKREDTQYF. The CDR3 DNA sequence: TGCGCCAGCAGCTTAGAATTTACAAAACGGGAAGATACGCAGTATTTT.

V gene TRBV2 combines with J gene TRBJ2-7; D unclear. Deletions cut 4 bases from V and 0 bases from J, with 10 bases between. The CDR3 spans 14 residues. Germline CDR1 is SNHLY and CDR2 is FYNNEI. CDR3 nucleotide sequence: TGTGCCAGCAGTGTTGCGGAAGCCTCCTACGAGCAGTACTTC. Translating it yields CASSVAEASYEQYF.

This clonotype was counted between two and nine times. The chain links TRBV29-1 to TRBJ1-2; the D is unclear. CDR1 and CDR2 (germline): SQVTM, ANQGSEA. The CDR3 contains 12 residues. V shed 1 base and J shed 4 bases, with 7 bases lying between them. CDR3: CSVEVPSYGYTF. The CDR3, as DNA: TGCAGCGTTGAAGTCCCCTCCTATGGCTACACCTTC. Drawing the rest from reference TRBV29-1 and TRBJ1-2, the complete variable domain is SAVISQKPSRDICQRGTSLTIQCQVDSQVTMMFWYRQQPGQSLTLIATANQGSEATYESGFVIDKFPISRPNLTFSTLTVSNMSPEDSSIYLCSVEVPSYGYTFGSGTRLTVV.

This clonotype was seen only a few times. This chain joins TRBV7-9 and TRBJ2-1, with D perhaps matching TRBD1 or TRBD2 (6 bases each). Germline CDR1 reads SEHNR; CDR2 reads FQNEAQ (reference sequence). The CDR3 extends over 16 amino acids. V dropped 5 bases and J dropped 1 base, with 15 bases sitting between them. The CDR3 sequence: CASSPPGATSYNEQFF. For the CDR3, the DNA is TGTGCCAGCAGCCCCCCGGGGGCGACGTCCTACAATGAGCAGTTCTTC.